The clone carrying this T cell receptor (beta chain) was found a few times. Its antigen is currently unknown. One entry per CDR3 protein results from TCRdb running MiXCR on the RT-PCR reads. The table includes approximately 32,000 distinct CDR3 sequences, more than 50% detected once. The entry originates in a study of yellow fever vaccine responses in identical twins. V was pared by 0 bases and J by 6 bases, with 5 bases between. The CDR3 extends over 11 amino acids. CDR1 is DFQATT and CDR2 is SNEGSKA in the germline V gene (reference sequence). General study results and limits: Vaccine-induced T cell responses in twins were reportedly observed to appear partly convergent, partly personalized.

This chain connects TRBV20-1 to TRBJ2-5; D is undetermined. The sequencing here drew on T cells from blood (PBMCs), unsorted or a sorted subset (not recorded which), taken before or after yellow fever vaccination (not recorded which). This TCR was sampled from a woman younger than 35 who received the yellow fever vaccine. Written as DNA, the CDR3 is TGCAGTGCTAGAGATAGGAAGACCCAGTACTTC. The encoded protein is CSARDRKTQYF.